The 14 T cell receptor beta chains in this list originate from one sample, sequenced in a study of cytomegalovirus exposure and HLA in healthy donors. Primers included in the PCR were 60 Vbeta and 13 Jbeta primers. The data were produced by immunoSEQ multiplex PCR, yet TCRdb's version contains in-frame clones alone and is incomplete. The data hold some 150,000 clones, with around three quarters observed a single time. Sequencing used PBMCs. These receptors came from a woman younger than 45 in good health and CMV-seropositive.

In this sample, this clone turned up a few times. This chain links TRBV6-1 with TRBJ1-6; D gene uncertain. CDR3 size: 15 residues. Trimming removed 6 bases at V and 5 bases at J, with 14 bases between. Germline V gene data show CDR1 as MNHNS and CDR2 as SASEGT. Here the CDR3 DNA reads TGTGCCAGCAGGGTGGAGCAAATGAATAATTCACCCCTCCACTTT. Its translation is CASRVEQMNNSPLHF.

The rearrangement joins TRBV6-5 to TRBJ1-2, with D hard to call. The CDR3 extends over 14 amino acids. Germline CDR1 MNHEY, CDR2 SVGAGI. V was cut by 5 bases and J by 3 bases, with 13 bases left in between. In DNA form, the CDR3 reads TGTGCCAGCAGTACAACGTACAGAGACTATGGCTACACCTTC. Protein sequence: CASSTTYRDYGYTF.

J is TRBJ1-5 and V is TRBV28, with TRBD1 matching 9 bases. With 6 bases clipped from V and 5 bases from J, the junction kept 5 bases outside the gene matches. The V gene's germline CDR1 is MDHEN and CDR2 SYDVKM. This CDR3 has 14 amino acids. CDR3 sequence (DNA): TGTGCCAGCAGGCCGGACAGGGGTGATCAGCCCCAGCATTTT. Translated, it gives CASRPDRGDQPQHF.

This clone has just a few counts. The rearrangement joins TRBV5-4 to TRBJ2-1; 11 bases are a match to TRBD2. CDR3 length: 17 amino acids. CDR1 and CDR2 (germline): SGHNT, YYREEE (reference sequence). J was trimmed by 2 bases and V by 3 bases; bases with no gene match: 7. The CDR3 sequence: CASSSKLAGATYNEQFF. Here the CDR3 DNA reads TGTGCCAGCAGCTCCAAACTAGCGGGAGCCACCTACAATGAGCAGTTCTTC.

The rearrangement joins TRBV15 to TRBJ2-4; perhaps TRBD1 as D (5 bases). Germline V gene lookup returns CDR1 LNHNV and CDR2 YYDKDF (reference sequence). The V gene lost 5 bases and the J gene lost 6 bases, with 14 bases spanning the gap. The CDR3 consists of 14 residues. The CDR3 sequence: CATSPGQGRNIQYF. CDR3 coding DNA: TGTGCCACCAGCCCCGGGCAGGGAAGAAACATTCAGTACTTC.

The J gene is TRBJ1-1, the V gene TRBV28; no reliable D call. The V gene's germline CDR1 is MDHEN and CDR2 SYDVKM. CDR3 length: 12 residues. Trimming took 3 bases from V and 3 from J, leaving 5 bases between them. This chain's CDR3 is CASSFLDTEAFF. CDR3 nucleotide sequence: TGTGCCAGCAGTTTCCTCGACACTGAAGCTTTCTTT.

The chain recombines TRBV5-8 with TRBJ2-1, with 8 bases matching TRBD1. V gave up 5 bases and J gave up 7 bases; unmatched junction bases: 11. The length of the CDR3 is 15 residues. Germline CDR1 SGHTS, CDR2 YDEGEE. The chain's CDR3 is CASRMGQVQVNEQFF. The CDR3 DNA follows: TGTGCCAGCAGGATGGGACAGGTCCAAGTGAATGAGCAGTTCTTC.

CDR3 DNA sequence: TGCAGCGTACAACAGGGATCAAGCAATCAGCCCCAGCATTTT. Amino acids: CSVQQGSSNQPQHF. The rearrangement uses TRBV29-1 and TRBJ1-5; perhaps TRBD1 as D (6 bases). The CDR3 extends over 14 amino acids. The germline CDR1 and CDR2 sequences are SQVTM and ANQGSEA. Trimming left V 6 bases short and J 1 base short, with 13 bases between. Filled out from reference TRBV29-1 and TRBJ1-5, the complete variable domain reads SAVISQKPSRDICQRGTSLTIQCQVDSQVTMMFWYRQQPGQSLTLIATANQGSEATYESGFVIDKFPISRPNLTFSTLTVSNMSPEDSSIYLCSVQQGSSNQPQHFGDGTRLSIL.

The V and J genes are TRBV2 and TRBJ2-2; 9 bases are shared with TRBD1. J was trimmed by 0 bases and V by 5 bases; bases with no gene match: 1. Germline assignment: CDR1 SNHLY and CDR2 FYNNEI. There are 15 residues in the CDR3. The CDR3 protein is CASSWDRANTGELFF. CDR3 DNA sequence: TGTGCCAGCAGTTGGGACAGGGCGAACACCGGGGAGCTGTTTTTT.

The rearrangement uses TRBV7-9 and TRBJ2-5; D is possibly TRBD2 (6 bases). Judging by the DNA end, TRBJ2-7 fits better; the J call may be wrong. The CDR3 runs to 18 residues. Germline V lookup: CDR1 SEHNR, CDR2 FQNEAQ (reference sequence). As DNA, the CDR3 is TGTGCCAGCAGCTTAGCCCCCCACATGGGGCTAGCGTCCTACGAGCAGTACTTC. It yields the protein CASSLAPHMGLASYEQYF.

This clone was counted only a few times. The rearrangement joins TRBV5-8 to TRBJ1-1; TRBD1 might be the D (6 bases). Trimming stripped 2 bases from V and 0 bases from J, with 11 bases between. CDR1 is SGHTS, CDR2 YDEGEE, per germline. This CDR3 has 15 amino acids. CDR3 sequence: CASSFSQGLNTEAFF. The CDR3 nucleotides read TGTGCCAGCAGCTTCTCACAGGGTCTGAACACTGAAGCTTTCTTT.

The rearrangement uses TRBV6-5 and TRBJ2-7, with 11 bases identical to TRBD1. Germline CDR1 and CDR2: MNHEY and SVGAGI. V lost 5 bases and J lost 6; bases outside the gene matches: 3. CDR3 size: 13 residues. CDR3 in DNA: TGTGCCAGCAGTGGACAGGGGGCGAGCGAGCAGTACTTC. Translated, it gives CASSGQGASEQYF.

The chain recombines TRBV6-5 with TRBJ2-4; TRBD1 matches 11 bases. The CDR3 consists of 15 residues. Losses at the gene ends were 2 bases for V and 8 bases for J; bases not matched to a gene: 5. Germline V lookup: CDR1 MNHEY, CDR2 SVGAGI. The CDR3 DNA reads TGTGCCAGCAGTTACGGACAGGGGGCAGCGGACATTCAGTACTTC. It translates to CASSYGQGAADIQYF.

For this clone: One junction end disagrees with the germline gene, perhaps due to a read error. The V and J genes are TRBV7-9 and TRBJ2-7; D remains unclear. The CDR3 totals 14 residues. Germline assignment: CDR1 SEHNR and CDR2 FQNEAQ (reference sequence). The CDR3 DNA is TGTTCCAGCAGCTTAGGGATAGCCTCCTACGAGCAGTACTTC. It translates to CSSSLGIASYEQYF.